The 10 T cell receptor beta chains presented below share a single source sample, sequenced in a study of blood T cell repertoires in COVID-19. Repertoires were generated with immunoSEQ multiplex PCR, while TCRdb's copy carries only in-frame clones and drops some. Among about 360,000 clones, around 87% were seen once, and the ten largest hold 1% to 1.5%. The sample was PBMCs or T cells enriched from blood (not recorded which). All receptors derive from a young man who had recovered from COVID-19.

CDR3 amino acids: CASSDRSALGAFF. In DNA form, the CDR3 reads TGTGCCAGCAGTGACAGATCAGCACTGGGGGCTTTCTTT. This chain links TRBV12-3 or TRBV12-4 with TRBJ1-1; TRBD1 might be the D (5 bases). Trimming removed 5 bases at V and 11 bases at J, with 18 bases between. This CDR3 comprises 13 residues.

The chain links TRBV5-6 to TRBJ2-1, with TRBD2 identical over 8 bases. CDR1 SGHDT and CDR2 YYEEEE come from the germline V gene. This CDR3 is built from 14 residues. J gave up 8 bases and V 3 bases, and 7 bases lay outside the gene matches. In DNA, the CDR3 is TGTGCCAGCAGCTCCGGGACTAGTCTTTATGAGCAGTTCTTC. This gives the protein CASSSGTSLYEQFF.

The rearrangement links TRBV10-1 to TRBJ1-1; D is possibly TRBD1 (5 bases). CDR1 and CDR2 from the germline V gene are WNHNN and SYGVQD (reference sequence). The CDR3 runs 11 residues. Trimming took 6 bases from V and 6 from J, leaving 8 bases between them. The CDR3 coding sequence is TGCGCCAGCAGAGGGGATTCTGAAGCTTTCTTT. Amino acid sequence: CASRGDSEAFF.

The chain recombines TRBV5-1 with TRBJ1-4, with D unclear. V was shortened by 4 bases and J by 4 bases, with 11 bases between the two germline ends. CDR1 and CDR2 (germline): SGHRS, YFSETQ. The CDR3 has 14 residues. The CDR3 is CASSHEGSNEKLFF. CDR3 bases: TGCGCCAGCAGCCACGAAGGGAGTAATGAAAAACTGTTTTTT.

The chain links TRBV5-1 to TRBJ2-5; D unresolved. Trimming removed 3 bases from V and 3 bases from J, with 12 bases in between. The CDR3 is 14 residues long. The V gene's germline CDR1 is SGHRS and CDR2 YFSETQ. CDR3 protein: CASSSTTLEETQYF. The CDR3 DNA sequence: TGCGCCAGCAGCTCCACGACCCTAGAAGAGACCCAGTACTTC.

The rearrangement links TRBV4-1 to TRBJ1-4; a weak D match, TRBD1 (6 bases). V was trimmed by 3 bases and J by 2 bases, leaving 25 bases between them. Germline V gene data show CDR1 as MGHRA and CDR2 as YSYEKL. This CDR3 comprises 20 residues. DNA of the CDR3: TGCGCCAGCAGCCACTACTCGGCGGGGGCCGTATATTCCACTAATGAAAAACTGTTTTTT. Its translation: CASSHYSAGAVYSTNEKLFF.

V gene TRBV5-1 combines with J gene TRBJ1-5; 7 bases match TRBD1. CDR1 is SGHRS and CDR2 is YFSETQ in the germline V gene. The CDR3 covers 15 residues. V was clipped by 4 bases and J by 3 bases; unmatched bases: 7. CDR3: CASSRTGAYNQPQHF. In DNA, the CDR3 is TGCGCCAGCAGCCGGACAGGAGCGTACAATCAGCCCCAGCATTTT.

This chain connects TRBV19 to TRBJ1-5; D is uncertain. This CDR3 is 14 amino acids long. V lost 6 bases and J lost 6, with 15 bases in between. Germline V gives CDR1 LNHDA, CDR2 SQIVND (reference sequence). The CDR3 DNA follows: TGTGCCAGTAGCCAGACGGGTATGGGTCAGCCCCAGCATTTT. Translated, it gives CASSQTGMGQPQHF. The full variable domain, in which reference TRBV19 and TRBJ1-5 provide the parts outside the CDR3, is DGGITQSPKYLFRKEGQNVTLSCEQNLNHDAMYWYRQDPGQGLRLIYYSQIVNDFQKGDIAEGYSVSREKKESFPLTVTSAQKNPTAFYLCASSQTGMGQPQHFGDGTRLSIL.

The DNA for the CDR3 is TGTGCCTGGAGTAAAGGGGGATACACTGAAGCTTTCTTT. This codes for CAWSKGGYTEAFF. J is TRBJ1-1 and V is TRBV30, with D perhaps matching TRBD1 (6 bases). Germline CDR1 and CDR2: GTSNPN and SVGIG (reference sequence). This CDR3 region has 13 residues. With 2 bases removed from V and 3 bases from J, the gap between germline ends came to 10 bases.

The chain joins TRBV4-3 to TRBJ2-1, with D possibly being TRBD2 (5 bases). V was pared by 0 bases and J by 0 bases, with 9 bases between. Germline lookup yields CDR1 LGHNA and CDR2 YSLEER. The CDR3 runs 16 residues. CDR3 in DNA: TGCGCCAGCAGCCAAGACTCTGGGAGCTCCTACAATGAGCAGTTCTTC. Residues: CASSQDSGSSYNEQFF.